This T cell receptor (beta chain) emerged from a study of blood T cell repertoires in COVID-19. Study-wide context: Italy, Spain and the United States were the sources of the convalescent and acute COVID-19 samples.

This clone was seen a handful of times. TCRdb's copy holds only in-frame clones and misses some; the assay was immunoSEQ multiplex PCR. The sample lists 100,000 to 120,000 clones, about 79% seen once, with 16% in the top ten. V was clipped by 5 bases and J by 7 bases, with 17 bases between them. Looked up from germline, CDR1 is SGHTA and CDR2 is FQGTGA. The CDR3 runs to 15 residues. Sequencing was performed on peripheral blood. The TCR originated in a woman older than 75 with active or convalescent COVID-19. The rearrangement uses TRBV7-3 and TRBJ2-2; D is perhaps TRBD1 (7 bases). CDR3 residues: CASSPPGGIVGELFF. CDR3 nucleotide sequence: TGTGCCAGCAGCCCCCCAGGGGGGATTGTCGGGGAGCTGTTTTTT.